Below are 16 T cell receptor beta chains sequenced from a single sample in a study of beta chain features in type 1 diabetes. Expressed TCRB transcripts were sequenced because the entire RNA isolate underwent reverse transcription. Libraries were prepared by immunoSEQ multiplex PCR; TCRdb keeps only in-frame clonotypes and omits some of them. Here the sample spans 120,000 to 150,000 clones, roughly 9.3% being singletons. Specimen: central memory CD4+ T cells from blood. The source is a woman between 40 and 55 years old in good health.

The chain's CDR3 is CSVGGTEAFF. The CDR3 DNA sequence: TGCAGCGTTGGAGGCACTGAAGCTTTCTTT. The rearrangement joins TRBV29-1 to TRBJ1-1; no clear D. Germline values: CDR1 SQVTM, CDR2 ANQGSEA. Trimming cost V 4 bases and J 4 bases, with 4 bases left between them. This CDR3 spans 10 amino acids.

The chain employs TRBV11-2 and TRBJ2-7, with TRBD2 matching over 7 bases. The CDR3 runs to 14 residues. Germline loops: CDR1 SGHAT, CDR2 FQNNGV. After removal of 1 base from V and 2 bases from J, the junction contained 2 bases not matched to a gene. For the CDR3, the DNA is TGTGCCAGCAGCTTAGCTGGGGGGGCCTACGAGCAGTACTTC. The encoded protein is CASSLAGGAYEQYF.

This rearrangement joins TRBV5-1 to TRBJ2-7, with D tentatively TRBD1 (6 bases). The CDR3 is made up of 13 amino acids. V lost 4 bases to trimming and J lost 3 bases, with 11 bases between them. The germline gives CDR1 SGHRS, CDR2 YFSETQ. The CDR3 loop is CASSTGQLYEQYF. CDR3 nucleotide sequence: TGCGCCAGCAGCACTGGACAGCTCTACGAGCAGTACTTC.

This rearrangement joins TRBV11-2 to TRBJ2-1; 7 nucleotides agree with TRBD2. Germline CDR1 is SGHAT and CDR2 is FQNNGV. V lost 4 bases and J lost 0; bases outside the gene matches: 6. This CDR3 contains 16 residues. For the CDR3, the DNA is TGTGCCAGCAGCTCCCGCGGGGGTCGCTCCTACAATGAGCAGTTCTTC. This encodes CASSSRGGRSYNEQFF.

The chain carries TRBV7-6 and TRBJ2-3, with a weak D call TRBD2 (7 bases). Germline assignment: CDR1 SGHVS and CDR2 FNYEAQ. This CDR3 has 17 residues. V lost 0 bases and J 1 base, leaving 14 bases between the germline ends. CDR3 sequence: CASSLAWIGGGTDTQYF. The CDR3 bases are TGTGCCAGCAGCTTAGCCTGGATAGGGGGGGGCACAGATACGCAGTATTTT.

The table lists this clone with a few counts. The V call is TRBV2, the J call TRBJ2-7; 7 nucleotides agree with TRBD1. CDR3 size: 14 residues. The J segment lost 0 bases and the V segment lost 7 bases, leaving 6 bases of the junction unmatched. Germline CDR1 SNHLY, CDR2 FYNNEI. CDR3 sequence reads: CASKGAGFSYEQYF. The CDR3 DNA follows: TGTGCCAGCAAGGGGGCAGGGTTCTCCTACGAGCAGTACTTC.

CDR3 sequence reads: CASSPDRGTYEQYF. The CDR3 nucleotides read TGTGCCAGCAGCCCTGACAGGGGGACCTACGAGCAGTACTTC. The chain joins TRBV7-7 to TRBJ2-7, with 9 bases that match TRBD1. Germline V lookup: CDR1 SSHAT, CDR2 FNYEAQ (reference sequence). The CDR3 contains 14 residues. Losses at the gene ends were 5 bases for V and 2 bases for J; bases not matched to a gene: 4. The full variable domain, its missing parts supplied by reference TRBV7-7 and TRBJ2-7, is GAGVSQSPRYKVTKRGQDVTLRCDPISSHATLYWYQQALGQGPEFLTYFNYEAQPDKSGLPSDRFSAERPEGSISTLTIQRTEQRDSAMYRCASSPDRGTYEQYFGPGTRLTVT.

This clone was detected a few times. The rearrangement uses TRBV4-3 and TRBJ2-3; 8 nucleotides match TRBD1. CDR3 size: 15 residues. Germline CDR1 is LGHNA and CDR2 is YSLEER. The trim removed 0 bases at V and 3 bases at J, leaving 2 bases unmatched. In DNA form, the CDR3 reads TGCGCCAGCAGCCAAGATACAGGGGGGACAGATACGCAGTATTTT. Residues: CASSQDTGGTDTQYF.

The table lists this clone with a few counts. The chain joins TRBV20-1 to TRBJ1-5; D may be TRBD1 (5 bases). Germline CDR1 and CDR2: DFQATT and SNEGSKA (reference sequence). The CDR3 loop spans 11 amino acids. Between the trimmed V and J ends, which lost 1 base and 12 bases, there was a span of 10 bases. The CDR3 DNA is TGCAGTGCTAGAGCTCCCGGGGGCCAGCATTTT. Protein sequence: CSARAPGGQHF.

CDR3 DNA sequence: TGTGCCAGCAGCTTAGTGGCTCTAAAGCGGACAGGGGAATCCTACGAGCAGTACTTC. Encoded protein: CASSLVALKRTGESYEQYF. This sequence joins TRBV7-9 and TRBJ2-7, with 9 positions matching TRBD1. This CDR3 is built from 19 residues. Germline lookup yields CDR1 SEHNR and CDR2 FQNEAQ (reference sequence). The V segment lost 1 base and the J segment 1 base; nucleotides outside the gene matches: 14.

The rearrangement links TRBV6-1 to TRBJ1-4; no clear D gene. Trimming stripped 5 bases from V and 8 bases from J, with 24 bases between. CDR3 size: 17 residues. Germline V gives CDR1 MNHNS, CDR2 SASEGT. CDR3 DNA sequence: TGTGCCAGCAGTAAAGGACGAGCAGTGGCCCTGGAGGAAAAACTGTTTTTT. Translating it yields CASSKGRAVALEEKLFF.

The chain recombines TRBV27 with TRBJ1-6, with 9 nucleotides matching TRBD1. The CDR3 runs to 18 residues. The germline gives CDR1 MNHEY, CDR2 SMNVEV (reference sequence). V was clipped by 2 bases and J by 6 bases; unmatched bases: 11. Written as DNA, the CDR3 is TGTGCCAGCAGTTTACGACCTCCGGGACAGGGAGGTAATTCACCCCTCCACTTT. Translation: CASSLRPPGQGGNSPLHF.

Ten or more counts support this clone. The chain links TRBV9 to TRBJ2-7, with D perhaps matching TRBD2 (6 bases). Between the trimmed V and J ends, which lost 2 bases and 2 bases, there was a span of 11 bases. The CDR3 extends over 14 amino acids. CDR1 is SGDLS and CDR2 is YYNGEE in the germline V gene. For the CDR3, the DNA is TGTGCCAGCAGCGTTGGCTCTAGCGCCTACGAGCAGTACTTC. Translated, it gives CASSVGSSAYEQYF.

The V gene is TRBV9, the J gene TRBJ2-6; 8 bases align to TRBD1. CDR3 length: 18 amino acids. Germline CDR1 SGDLS, CDR2 YYNGEE. The V gene end was trimmed by 3 bases and the J gene end by 0 bases; junction bases not matched to a gene: 8. CDR3 nucleotides: TGTGCCAGCAGCGACCCTGGACAGGGATACTCTGGGGCCAACGTCCTGACTTTC. Amino acids: CASSDPGQGYSGANVLTF.

In its sample, this clone was seen a few times. This chain links TRBV19 with TRBJ1-5; D ambiguous. CDR3 length: 16 residues. The V gene's germline CDR1 is LNHDA and CDR2 SQIVND (reference sequence). V lost 7 bases, J lost 0 bases, and 16 bases lay in between. The CDR3: CASNPGRIDSNQPQHF. The DNA of the CDR3 is TGTGCCAGTAACCCGGGGAGGATCGATAGCAATCAGCCCCAGCATTTT.

The sample holds a few counts of this clone. The V gene is TRBV6-5, the J gene TRBJ2-2, with TRBD1 matching 7 bases. The ends lost 5 bases at V and 4 bases at J; junction bases unmatched: 7. The CDR3 is made up of 15 amino acids. CDR1 is MNHEY and CDR2 is SVGAGI in the germline V gene. CDR3 bases: TGTGCCAGCAGTAGTAGACAGGGAAGCACCGGGGAGCTGTTTTTT. Translating it yields CASSSRQGSTGELFF.